A selection of T cell receptor beta chains follows, all from one sample in a study of OX40 agonist ivuxolimab in advanced cancers. Only in-frame clones appear in the TCRdb table, and some are missing; sequencing was by immunoSEQ multiplex PCR. The sample contains 90,000 to 100,000 clones, approximately 86% of which appear only once. The material sequenced was CD4+ or CD8+ T cells sorted from blood, taken in a trial of the OX40 agonist ivuxolimab. Source of these receptors: an adult with an advanced solid tumor such as melanoma, head and neck, liver or kidney cancer. Each CDR3 is given with its conserved first and last residue. The order of the fields is V gene, J gene, CDR3 protein.

>TRBV7-7|TRBJ1-5
CASSLDRNQPQHF
>TRBV7-7|TRBJ2-2
CASSYQGDTGELFF
>TRBV5-1|TRBJ2-2
CASRNQRNTGELFF
>TRBV11-2|TRBJ2-3
CATTASGPFLGEDTQYF
>TRBV19|TRBJ1-6
CASSTQTGSENSPLHF
>TRBV28|TRBJ2-7
CASSFQRESYEQYF
>TRBV28|TRBJ2-7
CASSLSSATGEQYF
>TRBV19|TRBJ2-3
CASRDPTRIDTQYF
>TRBV11-2|TRBJ2-3
CASSLVGSGGPSDTQYF
>TRBV7-2|TRBJ1-2
CASSLYSVNYGYTF
>TRBV5-1|TRBJ1-1
CASSPQGRNTEAFF
>TRBV4-1|TRBJ1-2
CASSQEPTTYYGYTF
>TRBV10-3|TRBJ1-2
CAIRLQGQNGYTF
>TRBV18|TRBJ1-1
CASSPDRALTFEAFF
>TRBV5-4|TRBJ2-7
CASSQGTSGARRSYEQYF
>TRBV6-1|TRBJ1-3
CASSALTSGNTIYF
>TRBV25-1|TRBJ1-4
CASSKLLSQPGEKLFF
>TRBV10-3|TRBJ1-2
CAISESGSDYGYTF
>TRBV7-2|TRBJ2-3
CASSFGLAGTAFSTDTQYF
>TRBV9|TRBJ2-3
CASRRTGTSTDTQYF
>TRBV6-4|TRBJ1-1
CASRDSMNTEAFF
>TRBV19|TRBJ2-3
CASSRDRATDTQYF
>TRBV2|TRBJ1-4
CASSGGQGNEKLFF
>TRBV10-3|TRBJ2-2
CAISERGDRVGELFF
>TRBV19|TRBJ2-2
CASSSSRRENAGELFF
>TRBV9|TRBJ2-3
CASSVGSGRAGDTQYF
>TRBV25-1|TRBJ1-3
CASSEGGASGNTIYF
>TRBV7-2|TRBJ1-1
CASSFERRGAFF
>TRBV6-5|TRBJ1-2
CASSYSKVGGYGYTF
>TRBV6-1|TRBJ1-5
CASSDTGGQPQHF
>TRBV6-5|TRBJ2-1
CASSYSGTGDYNEQFF
>TRBV5-5|TRBJ1-1
CASSSQADTEAFF
>TRBV5-1|TRBJ1-1
CASVGQGEAFF
>TRBV6-5|TRBJ2-2
CASSYSSGSRRELFF
>TRBV28|TRBJ1-1
CASSLSMGQGAFSLAFF
>TRBV6-5|TRBJ1-5
CASSGPGGNQPQHF
>TRBV9|TRBJ2-5
CASSRTAEGVEAQYF
>TRBV19|TRBJ2-3
CASRGTYRGLASTDTQYF
>TRBV4-3|TRBJ2-5
CASSRGTQGETQYF
>TRBV30|TRBJ1-4
CAWSGGQGDEKLFF
>TRBV2|TRBJ2-5
CASSELNGETQYF
>TRBV18|TRBJ2-6
CASSSQTARSGANVLTF
>TRBV28|TRBJ2-5
CASTLSGQETQYF
>TRBV5-1|TRBJ2-3
CATPLGGPHTDTQYF
>TRBV7-2|TRBJ2-1
CASSLRQAPYNEQFF
>TRBV6-5|TRBJ1-5
CASTRGGNDQPQHF
>TRBV11-2|TRBJ2-2
CASSPDGYARELFF
>TRBV15|TRBJ2-6
CATMRARTSGANVLTF